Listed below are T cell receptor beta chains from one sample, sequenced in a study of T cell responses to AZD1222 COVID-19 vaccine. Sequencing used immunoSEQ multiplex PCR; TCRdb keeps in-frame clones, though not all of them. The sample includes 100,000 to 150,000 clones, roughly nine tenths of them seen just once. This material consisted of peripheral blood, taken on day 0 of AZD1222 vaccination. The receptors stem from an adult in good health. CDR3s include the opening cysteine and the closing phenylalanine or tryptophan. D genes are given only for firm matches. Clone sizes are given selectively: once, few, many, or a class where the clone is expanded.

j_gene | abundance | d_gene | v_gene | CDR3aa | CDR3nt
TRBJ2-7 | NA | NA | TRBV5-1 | CASTTVGGYEQYF | TGCGCCAGCACTACCGTAGGAGGCTACGAGCAGTACTTC
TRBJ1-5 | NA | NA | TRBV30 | CAWSGAGRSNQPQHF | TGTGCCTGGAGTGGCGCAGGGAGGAGCAATCAGCCCCAGCATTTT
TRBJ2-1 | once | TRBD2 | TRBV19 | CASSITGLAGKNEQFF | TGTGCCAGTAGTATAACAGGGCTAGCGGGAAAAAATGAGCAGTTCTTC
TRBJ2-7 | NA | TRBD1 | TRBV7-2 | CASSFGTGFGDEQYF | TGTGCCAGCAGCTTCGGGACAGGGTTCGGGGACGAGCAGTACTTC
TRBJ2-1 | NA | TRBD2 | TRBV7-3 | CASSAGTSEYNEQFF | TGTGCCAGCAGCGCCGGAACTAGCGAGTACAATGAGCAGTTCTTC
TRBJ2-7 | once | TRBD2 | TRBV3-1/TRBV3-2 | CASSQDSGLGGYEQYF | TGTGCCAGCAGCCAAGATTCGGGACTAGGGGGCTACGAGCAGTACTTC
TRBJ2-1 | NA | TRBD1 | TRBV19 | CASSTLGQNNEQFF | TGTGCCAGTAGTACTCTGGGACAGAACAATGAGCAGTTCTTC
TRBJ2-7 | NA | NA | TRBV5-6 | CASSLIVRGQNHEQYF | TGTGCCAGCAGCTTGATCGTGCGGGGGCAAAACCACGAGCAGTACTTC
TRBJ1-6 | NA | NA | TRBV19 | CASSPLQAASPLHF | TGTGCCAGTAGTCCACTTCAAGCAGCCTCACCCCTCCACTTT
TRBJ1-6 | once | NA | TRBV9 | CASSLRTGGSSPLHF | TGTGCCAGCAGCCTACGGACTGGCGGGAGTTCACCCCTCCACTTT
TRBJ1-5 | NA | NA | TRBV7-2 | CASSLSRYQPQHF | TGTGCCAGCAGCTTAAGCAGATATCAGCCCCAGCATTTT
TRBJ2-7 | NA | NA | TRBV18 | CASSPNQAYEQYF | TGTGCCAGCTCACCGAATCAGGCTTACGAGCAGTACTTC
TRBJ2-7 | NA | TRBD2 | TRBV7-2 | CASSLEATSGGAYEQYF | TGTGCCAGCAGCTTAGAGGCGACTAGCGGGGGGGCCTACGAGCAGTACTTC
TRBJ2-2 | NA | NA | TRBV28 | CASSFGGVGTGELFF | TGTGCCAGCAGTTTCGGAGGTGTCGGCACCGGGGAGCTGTTTTTT
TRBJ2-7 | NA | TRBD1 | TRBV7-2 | CASSLVGTAYEQYF | TGTGCCAGCAGCTTAGTCGGGACAGCCTACGAGCAGTACTTC
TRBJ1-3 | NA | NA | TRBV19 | CASSIPRSGNTIYF | TGTGCCAGTAGTATCCCGAGGTCTGGAAACACCATATATTTT
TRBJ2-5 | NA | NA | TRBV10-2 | CASSEVAQETQYF | TGCGCCAGCAGTGAGGTAGCTCAAGAGACCCAGTACTTC
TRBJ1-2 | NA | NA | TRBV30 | CAWRRILAGRFPYGYTF | TGTGCCTGGAGAAGAATCCTCGCAGGGAGATTCCCTTATGGCTACACCTTC
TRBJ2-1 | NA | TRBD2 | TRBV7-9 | CASSLRPGLAVWDEQFF | TGTGCCAGCAGCCTTAGACCGGGACTAGCGGTCTGGGATGAGCAGTTCTTC
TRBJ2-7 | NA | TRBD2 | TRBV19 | CASSISHGLAGGPSYEQYF | TGTGCCAGTAGTATATCCCATGGACTAGCGGGGGGCCCCTCCTACGAGCAGTACTTC
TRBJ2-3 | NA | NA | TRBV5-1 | CASSLELSSADTQYF | TGCGCCAGCAGCTTGGAACTTAGTTCGGCAGATACGCAGTATTTT
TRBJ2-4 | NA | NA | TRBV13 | CASSSTGAKNIQYF | TGTGCCAGCAGCTCAACAGGGGCCAAAAACATTCAGTACTTC
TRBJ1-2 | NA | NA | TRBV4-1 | CASSFDRNYGYTF | TGCGCCAGCAGCTTCGACCGGAACTATGGCTACACCTTC
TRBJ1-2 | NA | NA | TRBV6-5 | CASSYSGGGLEGYTF | TGTGCCAGCAGTTACTCCGGGGGGGGGTTAGAAGGCTACACCTTC
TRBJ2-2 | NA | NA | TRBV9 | CASSSAGIANTGELFF | TGTGCCAGCAGCTCAGCCGGGATCGCGAACACCGGGGAGCTGTTTTTT
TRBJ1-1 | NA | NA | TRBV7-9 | CASSVSHMNTEAFF | TGTGCCAGCAGCGTGTCACATATGAACACTGAAGCTTTCTTT
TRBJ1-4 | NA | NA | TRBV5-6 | CASSWDPQGGEKLFF | TGTGCCAGCAGCTGGGACCCCCAGGGTGGAGAAAAACTGTTTTTT
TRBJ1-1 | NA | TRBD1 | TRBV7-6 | CASSPSGTGKGGREAFF | TGTGCCAGCAGCCCTTCCGGGACAGGGAAGGGAGGGAGAGAAGCTTTCTTT
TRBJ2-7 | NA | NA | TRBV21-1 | CASTPGFSYEQYF | TGTGCCAGCACCCCGGGATTCTCCTACGAGCAGTACTTC
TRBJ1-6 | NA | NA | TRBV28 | CASTSLQAGRDLLHF | TGTGCCAGCACCTCCCTACAGGCCGGGAGGGACCTCCTCCACTTT
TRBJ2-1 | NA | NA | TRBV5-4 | CAGGGAASYNEQFF | TGTGCCGGCGGTGGGGCGGCCTCCTACAATGAGCAGTTCTTC
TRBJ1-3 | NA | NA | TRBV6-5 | CASRSGGNTIYF | TGTGCCAGCAGGTCTGGGGGAAACACCATATATTTT
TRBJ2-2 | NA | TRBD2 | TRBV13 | CASSFDSGLAGIPGELFF | TGTGCCAGCAGCTTTGACTCGGGACTAGCGGGAATCCCCGGGGAGCTGTTTTTT
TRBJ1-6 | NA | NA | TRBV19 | CASTSDSSYNSPLHF | TGTGCCAGTACCTCAGACAGCTCCTATAATTCACCCCTCCACTTT
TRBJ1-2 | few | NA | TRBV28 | CASSFTRLSVGYTF | TGTGCCAGCAGTTTCACAAGGTTGAGTGTTGGCTACACCTTC
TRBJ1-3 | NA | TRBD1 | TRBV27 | CASSRTGAWMGNTIYF | TGTGCCAGCAGCAGGACAGGGGCGTGGATGGGAAACACCATATATTTT
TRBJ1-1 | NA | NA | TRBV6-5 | CASSYSRGWGTEAFF | TGTGCCAGCAGTTACTCGAGGGGATGGGGCACTGAAGCTTTCTTT
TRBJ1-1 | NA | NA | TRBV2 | CASSDMSLFMLAFF | TGTGCCAGCAGTGATATGTCTCTCTTCATGTTAGCTTTCTTT
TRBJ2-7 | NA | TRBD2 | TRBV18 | CASSPLAGGAYEQYF | TGTGCCAGCTCACCACTAGCGGGAGGGGCGTACGAGCAGTACTTC
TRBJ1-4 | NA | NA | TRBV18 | CASSQWNEKLFF | TGTGCCAGCTCACAGTGGAATGAAAAACTGTTTTTT
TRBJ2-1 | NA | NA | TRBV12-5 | CASGFLSYNEQFF | TGTGCTAGTGGTTTCCTCTCATACAATGAGCAGTTCTTC
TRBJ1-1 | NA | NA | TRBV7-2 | CASSLDSTNTEAFF | TGTGCCAGCAGCTTAGACAGTACGAACACTGAAGCTTTCTTT